The clone carrying this T cell receptor (beta chain) was detected only a few times. Its target is not known. With 5 bases clipped from V and 10 bases from J, the junction kept 10 bases outside the gene matches. CDR1 is SGHVS and CDR2 is FNYEAQ in the germline V gene. The CDR3 has 13 residues. Use of 60 Vbeta and 13 Jbeta primers characterized the PCR. Assay used: immunoSEQ multiplex PCR; TCRdb lists only in-frame clones, some missing. This table holds around 130,000 clones, about 9.4% found once. These data come from a study of cytomegalovirus exposure and HLA in healthy donors. Across the whole study: A preliminary data release comprised around 90 million unique TCRs obtained from HLA-typed donors.

The study's findings and limits: TCR beta V- and J-gene trimming, according to a later analysis, was linked to a missense DCLRE1C variant.

Sample: PBMCs. This clonotype originated in a woman in her 40s in good health and CMV-seropositive. The rearrangement uses TRBV7-6 and TRBJ2-5, with 7 positions matching TRBD1. CDR3 protein: CASSQGEGDDQYF. CDR3 DNA: TGTGCCAGCAGCCAGGGGGAAGGGGACGACCAGTACTTC.